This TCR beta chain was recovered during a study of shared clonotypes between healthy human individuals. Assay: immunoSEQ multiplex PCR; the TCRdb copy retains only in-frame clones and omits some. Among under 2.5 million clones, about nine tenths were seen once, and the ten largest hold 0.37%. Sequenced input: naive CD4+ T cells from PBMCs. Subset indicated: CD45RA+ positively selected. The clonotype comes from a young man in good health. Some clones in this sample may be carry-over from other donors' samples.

The CDR3 coding sequence is TGTGCCAGCGCGGGGACCGGGGAGCTGTTTTTT. This sequence encodes CASAGTGELFF. This chain joins TRBV28 and TRBJ2-2; weak D call: TRBD2 (6 bases). Trimming left V 8 bases short and J 5 bases short, with 6 bases between. Per the germline V gene, CDR1 is MDHEN and CDR2 is SYDVKM. This CDR3 region has 11 residues.